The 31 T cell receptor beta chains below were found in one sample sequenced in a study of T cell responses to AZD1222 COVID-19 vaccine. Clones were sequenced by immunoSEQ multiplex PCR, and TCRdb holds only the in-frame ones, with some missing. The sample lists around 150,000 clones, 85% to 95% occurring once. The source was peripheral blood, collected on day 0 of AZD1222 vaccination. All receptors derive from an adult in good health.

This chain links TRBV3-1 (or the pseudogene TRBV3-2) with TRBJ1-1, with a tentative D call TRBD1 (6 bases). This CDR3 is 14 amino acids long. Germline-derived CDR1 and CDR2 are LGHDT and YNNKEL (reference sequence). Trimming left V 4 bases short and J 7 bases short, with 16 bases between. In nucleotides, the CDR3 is TGTGCCAGCAGCCTAAAAGGAGGCAGGGGTGAAGCTTTCTTT. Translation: CASSLKGGRGEAFF.

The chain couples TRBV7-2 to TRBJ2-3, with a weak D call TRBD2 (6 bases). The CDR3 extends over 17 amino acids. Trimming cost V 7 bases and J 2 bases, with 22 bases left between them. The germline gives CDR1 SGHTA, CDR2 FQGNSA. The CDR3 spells CASTTGWRERDTDTQYF. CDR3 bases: TGTGCCAGCACCACGGGGTGGAGGGAGAGGGACACAGATACGCAGTATTTT.

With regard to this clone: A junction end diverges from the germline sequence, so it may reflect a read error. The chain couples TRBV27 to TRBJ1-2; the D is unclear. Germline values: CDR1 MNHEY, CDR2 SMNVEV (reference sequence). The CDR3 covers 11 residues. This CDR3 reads CASSLTVRYAF. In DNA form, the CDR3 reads TGTGCCAGCAGTTTAACGGTGAGGTACGCCTTC.

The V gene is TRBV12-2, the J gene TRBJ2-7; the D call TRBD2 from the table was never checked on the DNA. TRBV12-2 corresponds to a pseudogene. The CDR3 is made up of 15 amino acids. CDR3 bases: TGTGCAAGTCGCTCGTGCCGGGGGGCGCGATACGAGCAGTACTTC. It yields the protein CASRSCRGARYEQYF.

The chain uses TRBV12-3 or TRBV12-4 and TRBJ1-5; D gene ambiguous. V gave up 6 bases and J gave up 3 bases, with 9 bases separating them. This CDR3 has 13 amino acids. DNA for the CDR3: TGTGCCAGCAGCCCCTCCCACAATCAGCCCCAGCATTTT. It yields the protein CASSPSHNQPQHF.

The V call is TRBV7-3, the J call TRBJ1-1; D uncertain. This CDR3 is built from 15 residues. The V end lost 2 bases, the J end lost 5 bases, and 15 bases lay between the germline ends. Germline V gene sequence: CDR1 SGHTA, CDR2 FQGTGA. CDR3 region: CASSLGVGSRTEAFF. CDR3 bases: TGTGCCAGCAGCTTAGGAGTCGGGTCTAGGACTGAAGCTTTCTTT.

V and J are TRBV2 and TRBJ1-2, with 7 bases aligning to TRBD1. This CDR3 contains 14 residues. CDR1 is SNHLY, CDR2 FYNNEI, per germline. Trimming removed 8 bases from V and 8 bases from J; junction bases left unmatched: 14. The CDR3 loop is CASCRTGDTAGYTF. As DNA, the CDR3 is TGTGCCAGCTGCCGGACAGGAGATACGGCGGGCTACACCTTC.

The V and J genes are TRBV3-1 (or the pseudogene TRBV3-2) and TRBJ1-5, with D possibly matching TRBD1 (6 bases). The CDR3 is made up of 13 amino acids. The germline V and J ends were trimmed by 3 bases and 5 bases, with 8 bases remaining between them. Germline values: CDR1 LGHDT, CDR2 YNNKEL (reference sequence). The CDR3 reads CASSHNRDQPQHF. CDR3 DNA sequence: TGTGCCAGCAGCCACAACAGGGATCAGCCCCAGCATTTT.

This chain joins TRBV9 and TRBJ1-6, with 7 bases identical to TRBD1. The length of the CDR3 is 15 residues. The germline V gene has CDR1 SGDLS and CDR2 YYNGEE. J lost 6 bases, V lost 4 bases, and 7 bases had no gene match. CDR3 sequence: CASSLQGRSNSPLHF. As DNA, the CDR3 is TGTGCCAGCAGCCTACAGGGGCGCTCTAATTCACCCCTCCACTTT.

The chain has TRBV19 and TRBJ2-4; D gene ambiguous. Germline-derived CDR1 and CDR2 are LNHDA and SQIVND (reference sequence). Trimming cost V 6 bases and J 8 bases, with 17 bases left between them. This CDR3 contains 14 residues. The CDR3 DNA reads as TGTGCCAGTAGCTCCGGACCCGCTTCAGACATTCAGTACTTC. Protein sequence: CASSSGPASDIQYF.

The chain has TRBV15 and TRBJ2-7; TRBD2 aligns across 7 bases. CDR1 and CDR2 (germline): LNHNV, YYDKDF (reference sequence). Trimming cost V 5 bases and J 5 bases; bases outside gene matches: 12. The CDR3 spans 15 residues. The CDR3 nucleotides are TGTGCCACCAGCCCTAGGTGGGGGGGGAGGGACGAGCAGTACTTC. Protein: CATSPRWGGRDEQYF.

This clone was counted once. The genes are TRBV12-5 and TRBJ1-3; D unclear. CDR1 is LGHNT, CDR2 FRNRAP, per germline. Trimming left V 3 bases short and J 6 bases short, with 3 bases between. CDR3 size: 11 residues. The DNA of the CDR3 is TGTGCTAGTGGTTTTACAAACACCATATATTTT. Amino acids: CASGFTNTIYF.

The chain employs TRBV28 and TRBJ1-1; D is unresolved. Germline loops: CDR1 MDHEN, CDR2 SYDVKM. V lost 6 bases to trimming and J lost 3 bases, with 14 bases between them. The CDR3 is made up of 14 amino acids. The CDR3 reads CASSLTPVDTEAFF. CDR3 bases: TGTGCCAGCAGCCTAACTCCCGTCGACACTGAAGCTTTCTTT.

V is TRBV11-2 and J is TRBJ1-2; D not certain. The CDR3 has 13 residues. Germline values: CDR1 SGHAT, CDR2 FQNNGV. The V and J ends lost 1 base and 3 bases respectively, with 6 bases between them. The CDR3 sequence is CASSLALYYGYTF. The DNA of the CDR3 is TGTGCCAGCAGCTTAGCACTCTACTATGGCTACACCTTC.

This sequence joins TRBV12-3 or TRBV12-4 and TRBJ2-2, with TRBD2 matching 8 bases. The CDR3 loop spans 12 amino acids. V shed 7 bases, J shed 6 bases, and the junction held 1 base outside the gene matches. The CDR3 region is CASTGRAGELFF. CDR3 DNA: TGTGCCAGCACCGGGAGGGCCGGGGAGCTGTTTTTT.

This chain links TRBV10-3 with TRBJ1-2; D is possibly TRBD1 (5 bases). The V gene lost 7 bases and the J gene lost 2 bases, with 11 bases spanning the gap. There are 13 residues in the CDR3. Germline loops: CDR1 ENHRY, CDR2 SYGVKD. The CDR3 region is CAIKLAGNYGYTF. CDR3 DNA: TGTGCCATCAAATTGGCAGGGAACTATGGCTACACCTTC.

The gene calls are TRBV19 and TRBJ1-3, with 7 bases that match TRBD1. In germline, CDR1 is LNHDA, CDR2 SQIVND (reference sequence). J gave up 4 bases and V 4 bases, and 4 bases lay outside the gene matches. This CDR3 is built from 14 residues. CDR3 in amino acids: CASSRPGQGNTIYF. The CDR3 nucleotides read TGTGCCAGTAGTAGGCCGGGACAGGGAAACACCATATATTTT.

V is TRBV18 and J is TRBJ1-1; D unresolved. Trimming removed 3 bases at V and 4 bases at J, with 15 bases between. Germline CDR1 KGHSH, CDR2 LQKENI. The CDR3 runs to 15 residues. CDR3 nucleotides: TGTGCCAGCTCACCCCAGGAAGGGAGCGGCACTGAAGCTTTCTTT. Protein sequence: CASSPQEGSGTEAFF.

The CDR3 DNA sequence: TGTGCCAGGTCACGTCAGGGTGGCCACATGAACACTGAAGCTTTCTTT. Translation: CARSRQGGHMNTEAFF. This chain uses TRBV27 with TRBJ1-1; D is possibly TRBD1 (5 bases). Germline V CDR1 and CDR2: MNHEY, SMNVEV (reference sequence). V gave up 9 bases and J gave up 0 bases, with 20 bases separating them. The CDR3 consists of 16 residues.

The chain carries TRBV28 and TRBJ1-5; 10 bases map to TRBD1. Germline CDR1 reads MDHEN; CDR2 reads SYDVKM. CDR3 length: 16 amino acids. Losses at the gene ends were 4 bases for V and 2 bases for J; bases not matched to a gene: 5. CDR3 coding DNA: TGTGCCAGCAGTTCCACAGGGACAGGGGGCAATCAGCCCCAGCATTTT. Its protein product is CASSSTGTGGNQPQHF. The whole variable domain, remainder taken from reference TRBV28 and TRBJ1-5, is DVKVTQSSRYLVKRTGEKVFLECVQDMDHENMFWYRQDPGLGLRLIYFSYDVKMKEKGDIPEGYSVSREKKERFSLILESASTNQTSMYLCASSSTGTGGNQPQHFGDGTRLSIL.

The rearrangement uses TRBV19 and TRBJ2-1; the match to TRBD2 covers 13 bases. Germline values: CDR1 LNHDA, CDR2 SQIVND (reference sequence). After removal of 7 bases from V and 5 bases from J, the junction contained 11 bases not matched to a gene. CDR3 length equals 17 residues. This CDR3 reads CASTQGTSGNRDNEQFF. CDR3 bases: TGTGCCAGTACACAAGGGACTAGCGGGAATAGGGACAATGAGCAGTTCTTC.

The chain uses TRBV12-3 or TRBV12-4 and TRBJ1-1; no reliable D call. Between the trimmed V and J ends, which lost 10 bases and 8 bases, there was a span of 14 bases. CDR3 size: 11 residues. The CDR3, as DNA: TGTGCCAACTCAAATCGGAGGGAAGCTTTCTTT. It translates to CANSNRREAFF.

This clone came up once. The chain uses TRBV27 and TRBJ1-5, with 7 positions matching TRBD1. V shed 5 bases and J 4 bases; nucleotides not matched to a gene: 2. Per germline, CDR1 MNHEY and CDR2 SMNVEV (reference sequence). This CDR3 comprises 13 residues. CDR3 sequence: CASSDRENQPQHF. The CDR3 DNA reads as TGTGCCAGCAGTGACAGGGAAAATCAGCCCCAGCATTTT.

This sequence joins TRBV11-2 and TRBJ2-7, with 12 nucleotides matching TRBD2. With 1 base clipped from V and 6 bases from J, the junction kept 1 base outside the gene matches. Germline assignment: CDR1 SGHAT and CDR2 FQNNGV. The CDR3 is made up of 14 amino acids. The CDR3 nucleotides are TGTGCCAGCAGCTTAGGGACTAGCGGGATCGAGCAGTACTTC. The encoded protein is CASSLGTSGIEQYF. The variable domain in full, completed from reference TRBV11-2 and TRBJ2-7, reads EAGVAQSPRYKIIEKRQSVAFWCNPISGHATLYWYQQILGQGPKLLIQFQNNGVVDDSQLPKDRFSAERLKGVDSTLKIQPAKLEDSAVYLCASSLGTSGIEQYFGPGTRLTVT.

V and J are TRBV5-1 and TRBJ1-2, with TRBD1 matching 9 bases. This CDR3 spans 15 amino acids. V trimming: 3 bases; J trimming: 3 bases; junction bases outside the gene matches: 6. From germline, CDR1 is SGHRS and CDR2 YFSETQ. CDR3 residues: CASSSWTGEDYGYTF. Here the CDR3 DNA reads TGCGCCAGCAGCTCCTGGACAGGGGAAGACTATGGCTACACCTTC. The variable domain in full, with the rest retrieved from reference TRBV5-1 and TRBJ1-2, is KAGVTQTPRYLIKTRGQQVTLSCSPISGHRSVSWYQQTPGQGLQFLFEYFSETQRNKGNFPGRFSGRQFSNSRSEMNVSTLELGDSALYLCASSSWTGEDYGYTFGSGTRLTVV.

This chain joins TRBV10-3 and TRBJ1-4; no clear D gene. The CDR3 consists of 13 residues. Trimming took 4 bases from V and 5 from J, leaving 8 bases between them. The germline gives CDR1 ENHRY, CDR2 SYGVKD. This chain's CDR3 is CAISVGGNEKLFF. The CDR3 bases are TGTGCCATCAGTGTCGGCGGGAATGAAAAACTGTTTTTT.

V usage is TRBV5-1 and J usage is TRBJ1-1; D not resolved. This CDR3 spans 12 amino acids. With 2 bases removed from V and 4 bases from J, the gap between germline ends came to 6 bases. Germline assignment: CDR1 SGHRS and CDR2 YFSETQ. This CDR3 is CASSLRSTEAFF. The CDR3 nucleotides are TGCGCCAGCAGCTTAAGGAGCACTGAAGCTTTCTTT.

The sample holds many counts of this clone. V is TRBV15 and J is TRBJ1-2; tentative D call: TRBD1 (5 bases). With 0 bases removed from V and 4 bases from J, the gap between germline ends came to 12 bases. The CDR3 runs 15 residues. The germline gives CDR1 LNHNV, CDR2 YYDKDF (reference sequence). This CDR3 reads CATSREAGPPYGYTF. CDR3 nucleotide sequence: TGTGCCACCAGCAGAGAGGCAGGGCCCCCCTATGGCTACACCTTC.

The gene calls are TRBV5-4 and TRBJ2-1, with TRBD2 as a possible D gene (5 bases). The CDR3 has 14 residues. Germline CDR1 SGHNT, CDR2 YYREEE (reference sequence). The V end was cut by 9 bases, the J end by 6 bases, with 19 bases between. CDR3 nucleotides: TGTGCCACTTTACTGGAGGCGCGGCGCAATGAGCAGTTCTTC. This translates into CATLLEARRNEQFF.

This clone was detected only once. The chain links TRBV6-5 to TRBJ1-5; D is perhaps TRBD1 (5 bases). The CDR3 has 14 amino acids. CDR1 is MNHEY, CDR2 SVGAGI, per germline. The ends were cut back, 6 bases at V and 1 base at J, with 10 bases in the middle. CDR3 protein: CASRTRQSNQPQHF. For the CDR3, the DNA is TGTGCCAGCAGGACTCGACAGAGCAATCAGCCCCAGCATTTT.

The CDR3 is CASRAAYEQYF. The CDR3 nucleotides are TGTGCCAGCAGGGCTGCCTACGAGCAGTACTTC. This chain links TRBV6-5 with TRBJ2-7; D not resolved. Trimming took off 6 bases at V and 2 bases at J, with 5 bases between the two ends. CDR3 size: 11 residues. CDR1 is MNHEY, CDR2 SVGAGI, per germline.